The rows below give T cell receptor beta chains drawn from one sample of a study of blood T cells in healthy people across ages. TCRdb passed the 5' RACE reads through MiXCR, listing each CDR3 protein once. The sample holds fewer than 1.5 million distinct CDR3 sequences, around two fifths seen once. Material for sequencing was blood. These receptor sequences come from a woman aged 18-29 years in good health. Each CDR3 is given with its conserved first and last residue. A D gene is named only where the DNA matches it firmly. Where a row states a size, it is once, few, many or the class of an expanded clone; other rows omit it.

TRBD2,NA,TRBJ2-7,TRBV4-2,CASSQGTSGRAGTYEQYF,TGTGCCAGCAGCCAGGGAACTAGCGGGAGGGCCGGGACCTACGAGCAGTACTTC
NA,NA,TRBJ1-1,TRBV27,CASSLGSLKAEAFF,TGTGCCAGCAGTTTAGGGTCCTTGAAAGCTGAAGCTTTCTTT
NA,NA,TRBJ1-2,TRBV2,CASSEASGSSYTF,TGTGCCAGCAGTGAAGCGTCAGGGTCGAGCTACACCTTC
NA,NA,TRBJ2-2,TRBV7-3,CASSLMVVSDTGELFF,TGTGCCAGCAGCTTAATGGTAGTATCCGACACCGGGGAGCTGTTTTTT
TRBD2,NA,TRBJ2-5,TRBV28,CASRPGLAGLGETQYF,TGTGCCAGCAGACCGGGACTAGCGGGGCTCGGGGAGACCCAGTACTTC
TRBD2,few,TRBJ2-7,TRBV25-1,CASTSSGPNYEQYF,TGTGCCAGCACTTCTAGCGGGCCGAACTACGAGCAGTACTTC
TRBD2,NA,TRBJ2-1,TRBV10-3,CAISTNLGLATYNEQFF,TGTGCCATCAGCACGAACCTGGGACTAGCGACTTACAATGAGCAGTTCTTC
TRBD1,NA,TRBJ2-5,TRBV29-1,CSVGDRARGPYF,TGCAGCGTTGGCGACAGGGCAAGGGGGCCGTACTTC
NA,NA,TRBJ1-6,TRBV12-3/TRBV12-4,CASSLASFRRAYNSPLHF,TGTGCCAGCAGTTTAGCGTCGTTCAGACGCGCATATAATTCACCCCTCCACTTT
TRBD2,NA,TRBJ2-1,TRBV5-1,CASNKETSGRYNEQFF,TGCGCCAGCAACAAAGAGACTAGCGGACGATACAATGAGCAGTTCTTC
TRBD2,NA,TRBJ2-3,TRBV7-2,CASSLRTSGGLGTDTQYF,TGTGCCAGCAGCTTACGGACTAGCGGGGGGCTCGGCACAGATACGCAGTATTTT
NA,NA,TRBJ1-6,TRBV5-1,CASSLDGIYNSPLHF,TGCGCCAGCAGCTTGGACGGAATCTATAATTCACCCCTCCACTTT
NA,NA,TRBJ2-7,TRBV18,CASSPPASSAYEQYF,TGTGCCAGCTCACCACCGGCTTCCAGCGCCTACGAGCAGTACTTC
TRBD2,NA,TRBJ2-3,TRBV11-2,CASSFTSVFTDTQYF,TGTGCCAGCAGCTTTACTAGCGTCTTCACAGATACGCAGTATTTT
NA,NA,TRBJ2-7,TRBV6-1,CASSDPLGISYGQYF,TGTGCCAGCAGTGACCCGTTGGGCATATCCTACGGGCAGTACTTC
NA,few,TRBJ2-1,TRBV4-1,CASSQAPGLAYNEQFF,TGCGCCAGCAGCCAGGCCCCGGGGCTTGCCTACAATGAGCAGTTCTTC
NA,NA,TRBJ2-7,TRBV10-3,CAITRDPGYEQYF,TGTGCCATCACCCGGGACCCAGGGTACGAGCAGTACTTC
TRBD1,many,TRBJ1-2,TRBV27,CASSGQGDGYTF,TGTGCCAGCTCAGGACAGGGGGATGGCTACACCTTC
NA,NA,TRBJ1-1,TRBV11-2,CASSLAGEREAFF,TGTGCCAGCAGCTTAGCAGGGGAACGGGAGGCTTTCTTT
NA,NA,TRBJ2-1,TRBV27,CASSLDWGGEGSYNEQFF,TGTGCCAGCAGTTTAGATTGGGGAGGCGAGGGCTCCTACAATGAGCAGTTCTTC
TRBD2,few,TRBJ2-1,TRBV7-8,CASSLGGLAAEQFF,TGTGCCAGCAGCTTGGGGGGACTAGCTGCTGAGCAGTTCTTC
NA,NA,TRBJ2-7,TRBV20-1,CSAREPGYEQYF,TGCAGTGCTAGAGAGCCAGGTTACGAGCAGTACTTC
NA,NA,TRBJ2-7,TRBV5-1,CASSFASQGEQYF,TGCGCCAGCAGCTTCGCTAGCCAGGGCGAGCAGTACTTC
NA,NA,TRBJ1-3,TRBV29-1,CSAFSGNTIYF,TGCAGCGCCTTTTCTGGAAACACCATATATTTT
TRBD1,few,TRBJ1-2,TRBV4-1,CASSHHLTGGYGYTF,TGCGCCAGCAGCCACCACTTGACAGGGGGCTATGGCTACACCTTC
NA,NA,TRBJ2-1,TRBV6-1,CASDPRAAGQFF,TGTGCCAGCGACCCAAGGGCTGCTGGGCAGTTCTTC
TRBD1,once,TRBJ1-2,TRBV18,CASSETGGKSGYTF,TGTGCCAGCTCAGAAACAGGGGGGAAGAGTGGCTACACCTTC
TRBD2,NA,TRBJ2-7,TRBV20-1,CSAHLAGGAYEQYF,TGCAGTGCTCACCTAGCGGGAGGGGCCTACGAGCAGTACTTC
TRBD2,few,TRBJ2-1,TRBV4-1,CASSRGTSGGSNEQFF,TGCGCCAGCAGCCGTGGGACTAGCGGGGGTAGCAATGAGCAGTTCTTC
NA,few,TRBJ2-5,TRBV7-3,CASSLTGILEETQYF,TGTGCCAGCAGCTTAACTGGGATTTTAGAAGAGACCCAGTACTTC
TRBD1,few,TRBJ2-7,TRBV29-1,CSVEDSGTGGGYEQYF,TGCAGCGTCGAAGACTCCGGGACAGGGGGCGGATACGAGCAGTACTTC
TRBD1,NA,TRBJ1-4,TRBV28,CASSRGTAPNEKLFF,TGTGCCAGCAGCCGGGGGACAGCGCCTAATGAAAAACTGTTTTTT
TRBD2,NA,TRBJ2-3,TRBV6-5,CASSYRSGVVDTQYF,TGTGCCAGCAGTTACCGGAGCGGGGTGGTAGATACGCAGTATTTT
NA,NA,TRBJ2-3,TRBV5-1,CASSSQGGTAPFTDTQYF,TGCGCCAGCAGCTCTCAGGGTGGAACCGCCCCATTCACAGATACGCAGTATTTT
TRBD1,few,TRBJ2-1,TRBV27,CASSSLEGARTGNEQFF,TGTGCCAGCAGTTCACTCGAGGGGGCGCGAACGGGCAATGAGCAGTTCTTC
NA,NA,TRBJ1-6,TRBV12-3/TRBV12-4,CASSLYMMQGNSPLHF,TGTGCCAGCAGTTTATATATGATGCAGGGCAATTCACCCCTCCACTTT
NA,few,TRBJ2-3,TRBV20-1,CSARDLSGSGSSTDTQYF,TGCAGTGCTAGAGATTTAAGTGGGAGCGGCTCTAGCACAGATACGCAGTATTTT
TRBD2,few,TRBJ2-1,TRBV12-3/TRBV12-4,CASSLDRTRNNEQFF,TGTGCCAGCAGTTTAGATCGGACTAGGAACAATGAGCAGTTCTTC
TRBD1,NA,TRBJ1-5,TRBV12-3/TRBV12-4,CASSFNRGTNQPQHF,TGTGCCAGCAGTTTTAACAGGGGAACCAATCAGCCCCAGCATTTT
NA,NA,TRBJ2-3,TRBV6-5,CASRPRTSWDTQYF,TGTGCCAGCAGACCACGGACGTCGTGGGATACGCAGTATTTT
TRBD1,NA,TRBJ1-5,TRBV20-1,CSALGQPGKPQHF,TGCAGTGCCTTGGGACAGCCCGGCAAGCCCCAGCATTTT
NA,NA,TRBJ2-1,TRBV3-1,CASSQGVGGYNEQFF,TGTGCCAGCAGCCAAGGGGTAGGAGGATACAATGAGCAGTTCTTC
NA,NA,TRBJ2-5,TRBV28,CASRKGRGEQYF,TGTGCCAGCAGGAAGGGAAGGGGTGAGCAGTACTTC
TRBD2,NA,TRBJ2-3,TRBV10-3,CAISLGTSGKVPTDTQYF,TGTGCCATCAGCCTCGGGACTAGCGGCAAAGTTCCAACAGATACGCAGTATTTT
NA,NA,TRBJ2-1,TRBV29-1,CSVEPTGSSNEQFF,TGCAGCGTTGAACCCACCGGATCCTCCAATGAGCAGTTCTTC
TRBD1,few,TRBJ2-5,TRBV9,CASSVQGQQETQYF,TGTGCCAGCAGCGTACAGGGACAGCAAGAGACCCAGTACTTC
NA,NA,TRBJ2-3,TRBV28,CASSPNAGGSTDTQYF,TGTGCCAGCAGTCCCAATGCAGGCGGGAGCACAGATACGCAGTATTTT
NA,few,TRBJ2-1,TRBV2,CATKTESSYNEQFF,TGTGCCACAAAGACGGAGAGCTCCTACAATGAGCAGTTCTTC
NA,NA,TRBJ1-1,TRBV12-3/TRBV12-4,CASRFGGGEAFF,TGTGCCAGCAGATTTGGCGGAGGTGAAGCTTTCTTT
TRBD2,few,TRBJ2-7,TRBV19,CASSMLAGGPFRDEQYF,TGTGCCAGTAGTATGTTAGCGGGAGGGCCGTTCCGCGACGAGCAGTACTTC
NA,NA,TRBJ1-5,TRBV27,CASSTINQPQHF,TGTGCCAGCAGCACAATCAATCAGCCCCAGCATTTT
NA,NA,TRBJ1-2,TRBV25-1,CASRDIGGYTF,TGTGCCAGCAGAGACATCGGGGGCTACACCTTC
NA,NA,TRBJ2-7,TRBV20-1,CSAKVPHRSSSYEQYF,TGCAGTGCTAAAGTCCCGCACAGGTCGAGCTCCTACGAGCAGTACTTC
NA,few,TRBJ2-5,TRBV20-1,CSARGDGSTYQETQYF,TGCAGTGCTAGAGGGGACGGGAGCACGTACCAAGAGACCCAGTACTTC
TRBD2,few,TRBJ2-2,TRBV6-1,CASSVAGSNTGELFF,TGTGCCAGCAGTGTAGCGGGGTCAAACACCGGGGAGCTGTTTTTT